This T cell receptor (beta chain) was sequenced in a study of vaccination and CD4 T cells after COVID-19. V dropped 4 bases and J dropped 0; count of bases not matched to a gene: 4. The CDR3 has 16 amino acids. Germline V gene lookup returns CDR1 SNHLY and CDR2 FYNNEI. Researchers used the Oncomine TCR Beta short-read assay to sequence DNA from cultured CD4+ T cells. One entry per CDR3 protein, called by TCRdb with MiXCR from the PCR reads. In the table there are some 25,000 distinct CDR3 sequences, about 64% of which are singletons. Indicated treatment: roughly 10-day PBMC culture with coronavirus spike peptide pools or control peptides (ViraFEST assay). Peptide-pool expansion of antigen-specific T cells preceded TCR sequencing in ViraFEST. Medium was half-exchanged with fresh IL-2 medium on days 3 and 7. Remarks on this clonotype: Its antigen remains unknown.

V gene TRBV2 combines with J gene TRBJ1-5; 9 bases agree with TRBD1. The sequencing sample was made of CD4+ T cells from blood, cultured in vitro. The source is a human donor who had recovered from COVID-19. Written as DNA, the CDR3 is TGTGCCAGCAGTGGAGACAGGGGGTATAGCAATCAGCCCCAGCATTTT. It translates to CASSGDRGYSNQPQHF. The variable domain in full, with the rest retrieved from reference TRBV2 and TRBJ1-5, is EPEVTQTPSHQVTQMGQEVILRCVPISNHLYFYWYRQILGQKVEFLVSFYNNEISEKSEIFDDQFSVERPDGSNFTLKIRSTKLEDSAMYFCASSGDRGYSNQPQHFGDGTRLSIL.